These 24 T cell receptor beta chains were sequenced from one sample in a study of blood T cell repertoires in COVID-19. Only in-frame clones appear in the TCRdb table, and some are missing; sequencing was by immunoSEQ multiplex PCR. The repertoire includes fewer than 300,000 clones, roughly 88% of them detected once, and 0.95% to 1.5% sits in the top ten. The sample taken for sequencing was PBMCs or T cells enriched from blood (not recorded which). The receptor source for this set is a woman aged 40 to 50 with acute COVID-19.

V gene TRBV12-3 or TRBV12-4 combines with J gene TRBJ1-1; D is uncertain. V was cut by 3 bases and J by 6 bases, with 5 bases left in between. The CDR3 runs to 11 residues. CDR3 loop: CASSFGPEAFF. CDR3 bases: TGTGCCAGCAGTTTTGGCCCTGAAGCTTTCTTT.

V and J are TRBV7-2 and TRBJ1-2; 7 nucleotides align to TRBD1. Germline V gene sequence: CDR1 SGHTA, CDR2 FQGNSA. The V gene end was trimmed by 5 bases and the J gene end by 2 bases; junction bases not matched to a gene: 5. This CDR3 contains 14 residues. The CDR3 DNA reads TGTGCCAGCAGCCTGCAGGGGGTAAACTATGGCTACACCTTC. Its translation is CASSLQGVNYGYTF.

This chain connects TRBV10-3 to TRBJ1-2, with D uncertain. Germline CDR1 and CDR2: ENHRY and SYGVKD. The CDR3 sequence is 16 residues long. Trimming took off 0 bases at V and 2 bases at J, with 13 bases between the two ends. The CDR3 loop reads CAISESKFGLNYGYTF. CDR3 in DNA: TGTGCCATCAGTGAGTCGAAGTTCGGGTTAAACTATGGCTACACCTTC.

The chain combines TRBV2 with TRBJ2-3; 11 bases match TRBD2. The CDR3 consists of 16 residues. Unmatched junction bases numbered 5, after V lost 6 bases and J lost 0 bases. Germline values: CDR1 SNHLY, CDR2 FYNNEI. The CDR3 here is CASSRGTSGSTDTQYF. For the CDR3, the DNA is TGTGCCAGCAGCCGGGGGACTAGCGGTAGCACAGATACGCAGTATTTT.

V gene TRBV9 combines with J gene TRBJ1-6, with D possibly being TRBD1 (6 bases). Between the trimmed V and J ends, which lost 0 bases and 9 bases, there was a span of 16 bases. The CDR3 is made up of 16 amino acids. CDR1 is SGDLS, CDR2 YYNGEE, per germline. The CDR3 region is CASSVDREGLASPLHF. CDR3 DNA sequence: TGTGCCAGCAGCGTAGACAGGGAAGGTTTGGCTTCACCCCTCCACTTT.

The chain links TRBV3-1 (or the pseudogene TRBV3-2) to TRBJ1-4, with no clear D. The CDR3 is 15 residues long. V dropped 0 bases and J dropped 4 bases, with 9 bases sitting between them. Germline CDR1 LGHDT, CDR2 YNNKEL (reference sequence). CDR3 in DNA: TGTGCCAGCAGCCAAGATGACGGGTTTAATGAAAAACTGTTTTTT. As protein: CASSQDDGFNEKLFF.

The genes are TRBV27 and TRBJ2-7; 7 nucleotides match TRBD2. J lost 3 bases, V lost 3 bases, and 2 bases had no gene match. Germline loops: CDR1 MNHEY, CDR2 SMNVEV (reference sequence). The CDR3 loop spans 13 amino acids. The DNA of the CDR3 is TGTGCCAGCAGTTTTGGCGGGAGCTACGAGCAGTACGTC. This sequence encodes CASSFGGSYEQYV.

This clone appeared once. The J gene is TRBJ1-1, the V gene TRBV19, with TRBD1 identical over 11 bases. Germline V CDR1 and CDR2: LNHDA, SQIVND (reference sequence). The CDR3 loop spans 15 amino acids. The junction had 5 bases not matched to a gene; V was cut back by 7 bases and J by 1 base. In nucleotides, the CDR3 is TGTGCCAGTATGGGACAGGGGGGGCCGAACACTGAAGCTTTCTTT. This sequence encodes CASMGQGGPNTEAFF. Using reference TRBV19 and TRBJ1-1 for the parts outside the CDR3, the full variable domain is DGGITQSPKYLFRKEGQNVTLSCEQNLNHDAMYWYRQDPGQGLRLIYYSQIVNDFQKGDIAEGYSVSREKKESFPLTVTSAQKNPTAFYLCASMGQGGPNTEAFFGQGTRLTVV.

The table lists this clone with many counts. The V and J genes are TRBV7-9 and TRBJ1-1, with TRBD1 as a possible D gene (5 bases). CDR1 and CDR2 from the germline V gene are SEHNR and FQNEAQ (reference sequence). V lost 3 bases and J 4 bases, leaving 15 bases between the germline ends. The CDR3 spans 15 residues. The CDR3 DNA is TGTGCCAGCAGCTTCCCCTCCGGGGGAGGCACTGAAGCTTTCTTT. Protein product: CASSFPSGGGTEAFF. The variable domain in full, with the rest retrieved from reference TRBV7-9 and TRBJ1-1, is DTGVSQNPRHKITKRGQNVTFRCDPISEHNRLYWYRQTLGQGPEFLTYFQNEAQLEKSRLLSDRFSAERPKGSFSTLEIQRTEQGDSAMYLCASSFPSGGGTEAFFGQGTRLTVV.

The gene calls are TRBV6-5 and TRBJ1-1; D may be TRBD1 (5 bases). Deletions cut 6 bases from V and 8 bases from J, with 13 bases between. CDR3 length equals 12 residues. Germline V gene data show CDR1 as MNHEY and CDR2 as SVGAGI. CDR3 amino acids: CASSYKTDEAFF. The CDR3 nucleotides are TGTGCCAGCAGCTATAAGACAGACGAAGCTTTCTTT.

The chain carries TRBV6-5 and TRBJ2-7; D perhaps matches TRBD1 (5 bases). The CDR3 has 15 residues. V shed 2 bases and J shed 6 bases, with 17 bases lying between them. Germline CDR1 and CDR2: MNHEY and SVGAGI. In DNA form, the CDR3 reads TGTGCCAGCAGTTACCGCGGCAGGGATTCGAGCGAGCAGTACTTC. This encodes CASSYRGRDSSEQYF.

This clone has only a few counts. The same CDR3 arises from other DNA sequences in this sample as well. V gene TRBV5-1 combines with J gene TRBJ1-1; D might be TRBD1 (6 bases). Trimming shortened V by 4 bases and J by 3 bases, and 13 bases separated the two germline ends. The CDR3 spans 14 residues. Germline CDR1 is SGHRS and CDR2 is YFSETQ. The CDR3 coding sequence is TGCGCCAGCAGCCTGGGAGGGGGTGACACTGAAGCTTTCTTT. Protein sequence: CASSLGGGDTEAFF.

The chain recombines TRBV4-3 with TRBJ1-1; TRBD1 aligns across 8 bases. With 1 base clipped from V and 8 bases from J, the junction kept 12 bases outside the gene matches. The CDR3 totals 16 residues. Germline-derived CDR1 and CDR2 are LGHNA and YSLEER. CDR3 region: CASSQVGQDGLWEAFF. In nucleotides, the CDR3 is TGCGCCAGCAGCCAAGTGGGACAGGACGGACTCTGGGAAGCTTTCTTT.

The rearrangement joins TRBV4-3 to TRBJ2-1; D is undetermined. Trimming removed 0 bases from V and 6 bases from J, with 12 bases in between. CDR1 and CDR2 (germline): LGHNA, YSLEER. The CDR3 is 15 residues long. CDR3 in amino acids: CASSQESVGVNEQFF. The CDR3 DNA reads as TGCGCCAGCAGCCAAGAGAGTGTGGGCGTCAATGAGCAGTTCTTC.

The rearrangement links TRBV3-1 (or the pseudogene TRBV3-2) to TRBJ1-1; D unclear. In germline, CDR1 is LGHDT, CDR2 YNNKEL (reference sequence). This CDR3 region has 15 residues. Trimming took off 2 bases at V and 0 bases at J, with 10 bases between the two ends. CDR3 protein: CASSQWSYMNTEAFF. The CDR3 DNA follows: TGTGCCAGCAGCCAATGGAGTTACATGAACACTGAAGCTTTCTTT.

The chain links TRBV15 to TRBJ2-7; D possibly corresponds to TRBD2 (7 bases). Trimming cost V 4 bases and J 0 bases, with 16 bases left between them. The CDR3 totals 16 residues. Germline lookup yields CDR1 LNHNV and CDR2 YYDKDF (reference sequence). The CDR3 DNA sequence: TGTGCCACCAGCACCCCCGAGGGGGGGGGCTCCTACGAGCAGTACTTC. This codes for CATSTPEGGGSYEQYF.

V and J are TRBV9 and TRBJ1-1; tentative D call: TRBD1 (5 bases). V shed 3 bases and J shed 7 bases, with 16 bases lying between them. This CDR3 has 14 residues. Germline loops: CDR1 SGDLS, CDR2 YYNGEE. CDR3: CASSAGGAGGEAFF. In DNA form, the CDR3 reads TGTGCCAGCAGCGCGGGGGGAGCCGGGGGTGAAGCTTTCTTT.

This sequence joins TRBV7-9 and TRBJ1-2; D may be TRBD1 (6 bases). This CDR3 comprises 16 residues. Germline assignment: CDR1 SEHNR and CDR2 FQNEAQ (reference sequence). The V end lost 2 bases, the J end lost 5 bases, and 18 bases lay between the germline ends. CDR3: CASSLQGIGGGYGYTF. Here the CDR3 DNA reads TGTGCCAGCAGCTTACAAGGGATAGGGGGTGGTTATGGCTACACCTTC.

Regarding this clone: Distinct nucleotide sequences in the sample also encode this CDR3. V gene TRBV19 combines with J gene TRBJ2-5, with 9 nucleotides matching TRBD1. The germline gives CDR1 LNHDA, CDR2 SQIVND (reference sequence). This CDR3 is built from 14 residues. V was clipped by 5 bases and J by 5 bases; unmatched bases: 6. The CDR3 protein is CASSLGQGVETQYF. The CDR3 nucleotides are TGTGCCAGTAGTCTGGGACAGGGTGTGGAGACCCAGTACTTC. Complete variable domain (other parts from reference TRBV19 and TRBJ2-5): DGGITQSPKYLFRKEGQNVTLSCEQNLNHDAMYWYRQDPGQGLRLIYYSQIVNDFQKGDIAEGYSVSREKKESFPLTVTSAQKNPTAFYLCASSLGQGVETQYFGPGTRLLVL.

V usage is TRBV10-2 and J usage is TRBJ2-1; 8 bases are shared with TRBD2. This CDR3 is 15 amino acids long. Germline values: CDR1 WSHSY, CDR2 SAAADI. The J segment lost 0 bases and the V segment lost 6 bases, leaving 4 bases of the junction unmatched. The CDR3 coding sequence is TGCGCCAGCAGACCGAGCGGGAGCTCCTACAATGAGCAGTTCTTC. Translated, it gives CASRPSGSSYNEQFF.

This chain links TRBV9 with TRBJ2-5; a possible D gene is TRBD2 (5 bases). This CDR3 is built from 14 residues. Trimming took 3 bases from V and 5 from J, leaving 14 bases between them. In germline, CDR1 is SGDLS, CDR2 YYNGEE. In DNA, the CDR3 is TGTGCCAGCAGCGCCACCGGGGTGGAGGAGACCCAGTACTTC. Translation: CASSATGVEETQYF.

The CDR3, as DNA: TGCGCCAGCAGCTTGGCACCAGGTGACACAGATACGCAGTATTTT. It is translated as CASSLAPGDTDTQYF. The chain links TRBV5-1 to TRBJ2-3; no firm D call. V shed 0 bases and J shed 2 bases, with 10 bases lying between them. The germline V gene has CDR1 SGHRS and CDR2 YFSETQ. There are 15 residues in the CDR3.

The gene calls are TRBV29-1 and TRBJ2-1; 7 nucleotides match TRBD2. V shed 2 bases, J shed 6 bases, and the junction held 1 base outside the gene matches. This CDR3 is built from 12 residues. Germline V gene sequence: CDR1 SQVTM, CDR2 ANQGSEA. This CDR3 reads CSVEPSGNEQFF. In DNA form, the CDR3 reads TGCAGCGTTGAACCTAGCGGCAATGAGCAGTTCTTC.

With regard to this clone: A single base separates this from a much larger clone, so it may be a read error. This rearrangement joins TRBV3-1 (or the pseudogene TRBV3-2) to TRBJ1-5; D is ambiguous. Per germline, CDR1 LGHDT and CDR2 YNNKEL (reference sequence). The CDR3 extends over 12 amino acids. V was clipped by 6 bases and J by 0 bases, with 3 bases between them. The CDR3 here is CASSYSNQPQHF. CDR3 sequence (DNA): TGTGCCAGCAGTTATAGCAATCAGCCCCAGCATTTT.